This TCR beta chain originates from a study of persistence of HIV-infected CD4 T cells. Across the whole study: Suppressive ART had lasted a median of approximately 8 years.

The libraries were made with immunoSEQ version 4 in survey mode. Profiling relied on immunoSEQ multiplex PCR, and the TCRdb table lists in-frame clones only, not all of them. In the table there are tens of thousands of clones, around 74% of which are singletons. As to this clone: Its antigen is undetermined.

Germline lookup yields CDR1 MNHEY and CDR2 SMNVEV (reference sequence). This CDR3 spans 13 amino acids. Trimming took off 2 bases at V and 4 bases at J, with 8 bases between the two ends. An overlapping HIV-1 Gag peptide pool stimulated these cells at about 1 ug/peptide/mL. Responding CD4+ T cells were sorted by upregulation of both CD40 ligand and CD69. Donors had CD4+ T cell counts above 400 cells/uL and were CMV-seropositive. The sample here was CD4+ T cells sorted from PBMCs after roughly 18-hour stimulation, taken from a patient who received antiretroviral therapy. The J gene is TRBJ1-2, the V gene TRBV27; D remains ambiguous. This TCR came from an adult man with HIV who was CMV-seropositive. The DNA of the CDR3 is TGTGCCAGCAGTTTAAAACAGACCTATGGCTACACCTTC. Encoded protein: CASSLKQTYGYTF.